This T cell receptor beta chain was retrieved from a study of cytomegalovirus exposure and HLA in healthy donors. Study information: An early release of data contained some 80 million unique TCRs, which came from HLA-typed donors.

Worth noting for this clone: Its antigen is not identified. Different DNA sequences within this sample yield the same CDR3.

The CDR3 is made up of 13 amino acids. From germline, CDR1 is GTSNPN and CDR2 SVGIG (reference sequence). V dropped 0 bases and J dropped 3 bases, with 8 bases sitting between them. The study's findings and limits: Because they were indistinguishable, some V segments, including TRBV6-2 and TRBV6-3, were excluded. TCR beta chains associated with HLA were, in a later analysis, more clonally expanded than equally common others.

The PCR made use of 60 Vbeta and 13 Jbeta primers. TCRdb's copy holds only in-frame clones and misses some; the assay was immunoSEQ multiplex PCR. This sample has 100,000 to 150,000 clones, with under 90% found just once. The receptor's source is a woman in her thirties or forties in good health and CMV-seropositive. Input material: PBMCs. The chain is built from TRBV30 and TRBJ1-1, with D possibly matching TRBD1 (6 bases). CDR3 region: CAWSVTGHTEAFF. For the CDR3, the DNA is TGTGCCTGGAGTGTGACAGGTCACACTGAAGCTTTCTTT.